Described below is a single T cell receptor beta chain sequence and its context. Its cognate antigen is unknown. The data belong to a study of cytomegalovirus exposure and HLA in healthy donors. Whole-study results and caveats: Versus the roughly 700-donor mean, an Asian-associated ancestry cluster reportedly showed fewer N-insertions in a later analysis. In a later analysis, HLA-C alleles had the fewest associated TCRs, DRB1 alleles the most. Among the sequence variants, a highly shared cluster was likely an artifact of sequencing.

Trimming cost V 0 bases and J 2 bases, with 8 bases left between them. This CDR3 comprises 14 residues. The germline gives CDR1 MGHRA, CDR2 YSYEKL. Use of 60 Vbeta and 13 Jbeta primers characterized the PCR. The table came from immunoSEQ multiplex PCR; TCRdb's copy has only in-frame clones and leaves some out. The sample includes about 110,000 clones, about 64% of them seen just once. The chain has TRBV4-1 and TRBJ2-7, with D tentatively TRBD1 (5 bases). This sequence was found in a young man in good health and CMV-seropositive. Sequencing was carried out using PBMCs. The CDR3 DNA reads TGCGCCAGCAGCCAAGAAAGGGGTACCTACGAGCAGTACTTC. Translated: CASSQERGTYEQYF.